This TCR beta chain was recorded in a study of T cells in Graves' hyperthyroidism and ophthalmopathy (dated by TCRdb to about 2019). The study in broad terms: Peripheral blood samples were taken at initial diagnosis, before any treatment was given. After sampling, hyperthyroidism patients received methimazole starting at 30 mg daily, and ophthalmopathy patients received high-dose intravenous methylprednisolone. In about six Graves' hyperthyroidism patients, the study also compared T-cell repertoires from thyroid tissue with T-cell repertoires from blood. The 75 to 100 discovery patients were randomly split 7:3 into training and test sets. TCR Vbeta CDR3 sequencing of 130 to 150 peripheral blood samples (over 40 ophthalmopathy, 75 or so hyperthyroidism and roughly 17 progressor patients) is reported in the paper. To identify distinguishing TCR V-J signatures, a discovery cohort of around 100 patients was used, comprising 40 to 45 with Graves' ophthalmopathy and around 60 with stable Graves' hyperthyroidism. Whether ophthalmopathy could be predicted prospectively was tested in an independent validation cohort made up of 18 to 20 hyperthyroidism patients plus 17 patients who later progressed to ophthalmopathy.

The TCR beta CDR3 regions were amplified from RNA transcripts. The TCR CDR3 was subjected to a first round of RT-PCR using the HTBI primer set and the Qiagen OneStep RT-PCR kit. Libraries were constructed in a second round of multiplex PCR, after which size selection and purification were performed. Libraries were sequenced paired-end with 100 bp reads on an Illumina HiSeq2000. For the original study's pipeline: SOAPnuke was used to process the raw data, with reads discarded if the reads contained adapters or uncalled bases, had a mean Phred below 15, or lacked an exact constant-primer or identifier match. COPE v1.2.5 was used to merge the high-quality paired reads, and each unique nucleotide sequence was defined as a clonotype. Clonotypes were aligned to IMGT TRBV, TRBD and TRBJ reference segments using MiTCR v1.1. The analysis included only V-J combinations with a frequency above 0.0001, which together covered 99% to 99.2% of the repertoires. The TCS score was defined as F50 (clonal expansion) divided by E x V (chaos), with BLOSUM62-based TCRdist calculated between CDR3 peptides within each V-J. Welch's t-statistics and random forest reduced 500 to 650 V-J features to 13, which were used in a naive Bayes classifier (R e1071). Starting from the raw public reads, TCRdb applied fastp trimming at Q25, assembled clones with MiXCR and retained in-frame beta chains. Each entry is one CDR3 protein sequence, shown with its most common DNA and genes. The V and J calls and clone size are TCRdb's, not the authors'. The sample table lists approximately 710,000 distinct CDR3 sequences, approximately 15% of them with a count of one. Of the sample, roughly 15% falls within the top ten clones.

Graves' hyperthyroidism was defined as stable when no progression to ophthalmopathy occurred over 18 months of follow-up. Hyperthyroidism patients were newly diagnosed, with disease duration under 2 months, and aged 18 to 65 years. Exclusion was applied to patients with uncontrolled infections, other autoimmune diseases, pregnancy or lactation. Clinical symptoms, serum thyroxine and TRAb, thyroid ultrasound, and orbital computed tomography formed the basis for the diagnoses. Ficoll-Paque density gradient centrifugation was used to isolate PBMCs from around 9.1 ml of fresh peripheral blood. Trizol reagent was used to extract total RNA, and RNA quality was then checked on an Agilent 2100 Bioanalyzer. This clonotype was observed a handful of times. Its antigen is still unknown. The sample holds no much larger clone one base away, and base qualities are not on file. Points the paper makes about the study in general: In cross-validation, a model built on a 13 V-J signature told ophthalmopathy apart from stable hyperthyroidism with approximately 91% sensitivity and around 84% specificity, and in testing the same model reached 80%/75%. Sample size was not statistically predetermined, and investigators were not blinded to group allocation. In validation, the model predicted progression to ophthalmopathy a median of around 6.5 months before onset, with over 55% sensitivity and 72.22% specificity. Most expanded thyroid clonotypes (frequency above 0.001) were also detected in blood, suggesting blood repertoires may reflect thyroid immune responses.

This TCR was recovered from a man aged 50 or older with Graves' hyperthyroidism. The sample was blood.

The CDR3 protein sequence reads: CASSPLTDRGSSPLHF. In nucleotides, the sequence is TGTGCCAGCAGCCCACTAACGGACAGGGGAAGCTCACCCCTCCACTTT. The chain was built from TRBV7-9 and TRBJ1-6; the central 9 bases match TRBD1. Ends trimmed: V by 5 bases, J by 10 bases; bases unmatched to a gene: 12. Sequences SEHNR (CDR1) and FQNEAQ (CDR2) are obtained from the germline V gene (reference sequence). The CDR3 sequence holds 16 residues, the cysteine and phenylalanine included. Only the CDR3 DNA is retained, 48 bases long and in frame from the first base.